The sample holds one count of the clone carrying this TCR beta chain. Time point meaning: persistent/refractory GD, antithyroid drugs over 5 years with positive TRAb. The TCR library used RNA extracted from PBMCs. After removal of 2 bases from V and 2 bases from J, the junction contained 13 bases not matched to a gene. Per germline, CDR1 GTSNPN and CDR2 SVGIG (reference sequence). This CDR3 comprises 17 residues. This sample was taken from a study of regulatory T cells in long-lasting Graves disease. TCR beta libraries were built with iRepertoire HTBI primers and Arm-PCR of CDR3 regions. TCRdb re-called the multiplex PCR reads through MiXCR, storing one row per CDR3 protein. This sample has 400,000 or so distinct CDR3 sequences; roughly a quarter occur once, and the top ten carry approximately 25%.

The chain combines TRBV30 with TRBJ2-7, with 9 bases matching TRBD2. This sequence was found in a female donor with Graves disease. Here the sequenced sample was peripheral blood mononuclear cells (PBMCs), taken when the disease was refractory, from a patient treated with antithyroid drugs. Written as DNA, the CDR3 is TGTGCCTGGAGTCCACCTCCTAGACTAGCGGCCACCTACGAGCAGTACTTC. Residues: CAWSPPPRLAATYEQYF.